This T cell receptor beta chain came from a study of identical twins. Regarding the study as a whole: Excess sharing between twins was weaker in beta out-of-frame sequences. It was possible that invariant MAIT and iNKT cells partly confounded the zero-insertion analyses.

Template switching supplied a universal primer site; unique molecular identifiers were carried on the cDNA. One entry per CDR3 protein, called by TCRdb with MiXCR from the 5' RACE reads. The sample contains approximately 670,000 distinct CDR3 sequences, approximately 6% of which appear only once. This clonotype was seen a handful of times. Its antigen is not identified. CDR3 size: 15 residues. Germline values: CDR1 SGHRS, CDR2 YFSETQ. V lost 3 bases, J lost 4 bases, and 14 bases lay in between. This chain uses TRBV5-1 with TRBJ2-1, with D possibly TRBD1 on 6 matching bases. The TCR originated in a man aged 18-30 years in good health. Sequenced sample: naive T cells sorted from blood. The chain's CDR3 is CASSSGTQTYNEQFF. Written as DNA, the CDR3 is TGCGCCAGCAGCTCCGGGACACAAACTTACAATGAGCAGTTCTTC. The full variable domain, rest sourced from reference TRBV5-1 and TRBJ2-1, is KAGVTQTPRYLIKTRGQQVTLSCSPISGHRSVSWYQQTPGQGLQFLFEYFSETQRNKGNFPGRFSGRQFSNSRSEMNVSTLELGDSALYLCASSSGTQTYNEQFFGPGTRLTVL.